Given below is one T cell receptor beta chain in context. The data derive from a study of OX40 agonist ivuxolimab in advanced cancers. V shed 10 bases, J shed 0 bases, and the junction held 9 bases outside the gene matches. The CDR3 contains 14 residues. Germline CDR1 MNHEY, CDR2 SVGAGI. Sequencing was performed with immunoSEQ multiplex PCR; in TCRdb, only in-frame clones are kept and a portion is missing. The sample shows tens of thousands of clones, approximately 86% of them seen only once. The chain carries TRBV6-5 and TRBJ2-7; 7 bases are a match to TRBD1. This receptor was obtained from an adult with an advanced solid tumor such as melanoma, head and neck, liver or kidney cancer. The starting material was CD4+ or CD8+ T cells sorted from blood, obtained in a trial of the OX40 agonist ivuxolimab. CDR3 in DNA: TGTGCCACTCACAGGGGACCTACCTCCTACGAGCAGTACTTC. Translation: CATHRGPTSYEQYF.